The 29 T cell receptor beta chains below come from one sample, sequenced in a study of beta chain features in type 1 diabetes (dated by TCRdb to 2017 to 2018). Receptor libraries were prepared by the immunoSEQ multiplex PCR assay. The High Capacity cDNA Reverse Transcription Kit was used to reverse transcribe all of the isolated RNA, meaning that expressed TCRB transcripts were what got sequenced. TCRdb carries this immuneACCESS record with in-frame sequences only. Its versions omit some clonotypes, under half of them owing to an unresolved V gene in the studies checked, with the rest unexplained. The sample has some 270,000 clones on record, over 12% of them singletons. The ten largest clones add up to around 0.025% of the sample. The source material was naive CD4+ T cells from blood. Interpreted using the paper, the cell subset or site label stands for: true naive CD4+ T cells. The source is a woman between 40 and 55 years old in good health.

V is TRBV18 and J is TRBJ1-3; D is unclear. Germline V lookup: CDR1 KGHSH, CDR2 LQKENI. V lost 4 bases and J 7 bases, leaving 20 bases between the germline ends. The CDR3 runs to 16 residues. CDR3 region: CASSLNDISSENTIYF. The CDR3 DNA sequence: TGTGCCAGCTCACTCAATGACATATCATCCGAGAACACCATATATTTT.

J is TRBJ2-1 and V is TRBV5-1; 11 bases line up with TRBD1. Germline CDR1 reads SGHRS; CDR2 reads YFSETQ. The V and J ends lost 0 bases and 2 bases, in that order; junction bases with no gene match: 1. The CDR3 has 16 amino acids. The CDR3 coding sequence is TGCGCCAGCAGCTTGGGGACAGGGGGCCCCTACAATGAGCAGTTCTTC. Its protein product is CASSLGTGGPYNEQFF.

The genes are TRBV6-5 and TRBJ1-2, with D possibly being TRBD1 (5 bases). The CDR3 runs to 15 residues. V lost 5 bases to trimming and J lost 4 bases, with 17 bases between them. Germline V gene data show CDR1 as MNHEY and CDR2 as SVGAGI. The CDR3 region has the DNA TGTGCCAGCAGTGTTACTGGTGGGGGGTTCTATGGCTACACCTTC. Its protein is CASSVTGGGFYGYTF.

This clone was seen only a few times. This chain joins TRBV19 and TRBJ2-5, with no clear D. This CDR3 contains 13 residues. Trimming left V 5 bases short and J 2 bases short, with 9 bases between. CDR1 and CDR2 from the germline V gene are LNHDA and SQIVND (reference sequence). The CDR3 loop reads CASSSTLQETQYF. The CDR3 DNA follows: TGTGCCAGTAGTTCCACACTACAAGAGACCCAGTACTTC.

This clone has only a few counts. The rearrangement links TRBV19 to TRBJ2-3; possible D gene TRBD1, 6 bases. CDR1 and CDR2 from the germline V gene are LNHDA and SQIVND (reference sequence). This CDR3 region has 15 residues. V was shortened by 3 bases and J by 0 bases, with 10 bases between the two germline ends. The CDR3 region has the DNA TGTGCCAGTAGTATTGGTCAGGGGAGCACAGATACGCAGTATTTT. Translation: CASSIGQGSTDTQYF.

This clone was seen a single time. This chain connects TRBV9 to TRBJ1-2; possibly TRBD1 for D (6 bases). The germline V gene encodes CDR1 SGDLS and CDR2 YYNGEE. The V end was cut by 0 bases, the J end by 2 bases, with 11 bases between. The CDR3 runs 15 residues. DNA for the CDR3: TGTGCCAGCAGCGTAGCTCCAGGACAGAACTATGGCTACACCTTC. Residues: CASSVAPGQNYGYTF.

This clone has more than one count but fewer than ten. The chain links TRBV4-1 to TRBJ1-3; a possible D gene is TRBD1 (6 bases). This CDR3 contains 17 residues. V was trimmed by 2 bases and J by 4 bases, leaving 18 bases between them. Per the germline V gene, CDR1 is MGHRA and CDR2 is YSYEKL. The DNA for the CDR3 is TGCGCCAGCAGCCAACACATCGGACAGTCGGGGGGAAACACCATATATTTT. Protein: CASSQHIGQSGGNTIYF.

This clone was observed a handful of times. The V call is TRBV7-2, the J call TRBJ2-2; 7 bases match TRBD1. The junction had 4 bases not matched to a gene; V was cut back by 9 bases and J by 3 bases. CDR1 and CDR2 from the germline V gene are SGHTA and FQGNSA. This CDR3 region has 13 residues. The CDR3 nucleotides are TGTGCCAGTCACAGGGGCGACACCGGGGAGCTGTTTTTT. Amino acid sequence: CASHRGDTGELFF.

The gene calls are TRBV5-4 and TRBJ1-1; D is undetermined. CDR1 and CDR2 from the germline V gene are SGHNT and YYREEE (reference sequence). This CDR3 region has 13 residues. Trimming shortened V by 4 bases and J by 1 base, and 8 bases separated the two germline ends. The CDR3 reads CASSLQQNTEAFF. The CDR3, as DNA: TGTGCCAGCAGCCTACAGCAGAACACTGAAGCTTTCTTT.

The chain employs TRBV6-5 and TRBJ1-5, with 7 bases lining up with TRBD1. CDR3 length: 15 residues. V shed 8 bases, J shed 0 bases, and the junction held 7 bases outside the gene matches. Looked up from germline, CDR1 is MNHEY and CDR2 is SVGAGI. The CDR3 nucleotides read TGTGCCAGCGCTGCGACAGGGCATAGCAATCAGCCCCAGCATTTT. Amino acids: CASAATGHSNQPQHF.

CDR3 bases: TGTGCCAGCAGCTCTCCAAATCCGAGGGTGCAAGAGACCCAGTACTTC. Amino acids: CASSSPNPRVQETQYF. The rearrangement links TRBV11-3 to TRBJ2-5; D perhaps matches TRBD2 (5 bases). This CDR3 is 16 amino acids long. V was cut by 4 bases and J by 2 bases, with 17 bases left in between. The germline gives CDR1 SGHNT, CDR2 YENEEA.

The chain's CDR3 is CASTSSSYNEQFF. CDR3 sequence (DNA): TGTGCCTCTACTAGCAGCTCCTACAATGAGCAGTTCTTC. This sequence joins TRBV10-3 and TRBJ2-1, with D perhaps matching TRBD2 (6 bases). Trimming left V 11 bases short and J 0 bases short, with 11 bases between. Germline V gene data show CDR1 as ENHRY and CDR2 as SYGVKD. This CDR3 has 13 residues.

This chain uses TRBV5-1 with TRBJ1-4, with a weak D call TRBD1 (5 bases). This CDR3 comprises 14 residues. The germline V and J ends were trimmed by 3 bases and 0 bases, with 6 bases remaining between them. Germline-derived CDR1 and CDR2 are SGHRS and YFSETQ. For the CDR3, the DNA is TGCGCCAGCAGCTCGACAGCAACTAATGAAAAACTGTTTTTT. This sequence encodes CASSSTATNEKLFF. Supplemented by reference TRBV5-1 and TRBJ1-4, the full variable domain reads KAGVTQTPRYLIKTRGQQVTLSCSPISGHRSVSWYQQTPGQGLQFLFEYFSETQRNKGNFPGRFSGRQFSNSRSEMNVSTLELGDSALYLCASSSTATNEKLFFGSGTQLSVL.

The sample holds a few counts of this clone. This chain connects TRBV6-5 to TRBJ2-5; the D gene is possibly TRBD2 (5 bases). In germline, CDR1 is MNHEY, CDR2 SVGAGI. The CDR3 is 14 residues long. The ends were cut back, 4 bases at V and 4 bases at J, with 13 bases in the middle. The CDR3 bases are TGTGCCAGCAGTTCGCGGATCGGAGGAGAGACCCAGTACTTC. This translates into CASSSRIGGETQYF.

The rearrangement links TRBV7-2 to TRBJ2-1, with TRBD2 matching 9 bases. Germline lookup yields CDR1 SGHTA and CDR2 FQGNSA. The CDR3 runs to 15 residues. After removal of 5 bases from V and 6 bases from J, the junction contained 8 bases not matched to a gene. CDR3 coding DNA: TGTGCCAGCAGCCCCCGGACTAGCGAGGCCAATGAGCAGTTCTTC. It is translated as CASSPRTSEANEQFF. The whole variable domain, filled in from reference TRBV7-2 and TRBJ2-1, reads GAGVSQSPSNKVTEKGKDVELRCDPISGHTALYWYRQSLGQGLEFLIYFQGNSAPDKSGLPSDRFSAERTGGSVSTLTIQRTQQEDSAVYLCASSPRTSEANEQFFGPGTRLTVL.

This clone appeared a few times. This sequence joins TRBV7-6 and TRBJ2-4, with D possibly matching TRBD2 (6 bases). CDR3 length: 15 amino acids. In germline, CDR1 is SGHVS, CDR2 FNYEAQ. The V gene lost 5 bases and the J gene lost 1 base, with 12 bases spanning the gap. CDR3 DNA sequence: TGTGCCAGCAGCCGGGGGAAATTGGCCAAAAACATTCAGTACTTC. It yields the protein CASSRGKLAKNIQYF.

This clone turned up a few times. V usage is TRBV14 and J usage is TRBJ1-1; D is unresolved. The germline gives CDR1 SGHDN, CDR2 FVKESK. The CDR3 sequence is 13 residues long. V was clipped by 6 bases and J by 2 bases, with 10 bases between them. CDR3 sequence (DNA): TGTGCCAGCAGTCCTTCACACAACACTGAAGCTTTCTTT. It translates to CASSPSHNTEAFF. The variable domain in full, completed from reference TRBV14 and TRBJ1-1, reads EAGVTQFPSHSVIEKGQTVTLRCDPISGHDNLYWYRRVMGKEIKFLLHFVKESKQDESGMPNNRFLAERTGGTYSTLKVQPAELEDSGVYFCASSPSHNTEAFFGQGTRLTVV.

This chain joins TRBV27 and TRBJ1-5; 9 nucleotides agree with TRBD1. V shed 4 bases, J shed 1 base, and the junction held 2 bases outside the gene matches. The CDR3 is made up of 15 amino acids. Germline loops: CDR1 MNHEY, CDR2 SMNVEV (reference sequence). The DNA of the CDR3 is TGTGCCAGCAGTTGGGGACAGGGAAGCAATCAGCCCCAGCATTTT. The encoded protein is CASSWGQGSNQPQHF.

This chain joins TRBV5-4 and TRBJ2-2, with 7 bases fitting TRBD2. After removal of 3 bases from V and 0 bases from J, the junction contained 5 bases not matched to a gene. The V gene's germline CDR1 is SGHNT and CDR2 YYREEE (reference sequence). The CDR3 is made up of 16 amino acids. In nucleotides, the CDR3 is TGTGCCAGCAGCTCCATCCTAGCGGCGAACACCGGGGAGCTGTTTTTT. Translating gives CASSSILAANTGELFF.

This clone was observed a handful of times. The CDR3 nucleotides read TGCGCCAGCAGCCAAGGGACAGGGGTCTCCTACAATGAGCAGTTCTTC. Protein: CASSQGTGVSYNEQFF. This rearrangement joins TRBV4-3 to TRBJ2-1; 9 nucleotides line up with TRBD1. With 1 base clipped from V and 0 bases from J, the junction kept 1 base outside the gene matches. The CDR3 has 16 amino acids. CDR1 LGHNA and CDR2 YSLEER come from the germline V gene.

The chain combines TRBV5-4 with TRBJ2-7, with D possibly being TRBD1 (7 bases). Trimming stripped 3 bases from V and 1 base from J, with 17 bases between. CDR1 is SGHNT and CDR2 is YYREEE in the germline V gene (reference sequence). The CDR3 consists of 16 residues. The DNA of the CDR3 is TGTGCCAGCAGCTCGGGGACTCAGGGACAGTCCTACGAGCAGTACTTC. This encodes CASSSGTQGQSYEQYF.

The chain has TRBV7-9 and TRBJ2-2; a weak D match, TRBD1 (5 bases). V dropped 2 bases and J dropped 5 bases, with 12 bases sitting between them. The CDR3 length is 15 residues. In germline, CDR1 is SEHNR, CDR2 FQNEAQ (reference sequence). CDR3 sequence reads: CASSLRQSDTGELFF. The CDR3 DNA sequence: TGTGCCAGCAGCTTAAGACAGTCGGATACCGGGGAGCTGTTTTTT.

This clone was counted only a few times. This chain uses TRBV9 with TRBJ1-5; the D is unclear. The V gene's germline CDR1 is SGDLS and CDR2 YYNGEE. This CDR3 region has 15 residues. Trimming pared 3 bases from V and 1 base from J, leaving 11 bases between. This chain's CDR3 is CASSANSGSNQPQHF. CDR3 nucleotides: TGTGCCAGCAGCGCAAACAGTGGGAGCAATCAGCCCCAGCATTTT.

The genes are TRBV2 and TRBJ1-6, with TRBD1 identical over 10 bases. After removal of 10 bases from V and 0 bases from J, the junction contained 12 bases not matched to a gene. The germline V gene has CDR1 SNHLY and CDR2 FYNNEI. The CDR3 has 18 amino acids. The CDR3 is CAITQKDRGSSYNSPLHF. CDR3 nucleotides: TGTGCCATCACCCAAAAGGACAGGGGGAGCTCCTATAATTCACCCCTCCACTTT.

The chain joins TRBV5-1 to TRBJ1-1, with D unclear. The V end lost 2 bases, the J end lost 1 base, and 12 bases lay between the germline ends. This CDR3 comprises 15 residues. Germline V lookup: CDR1 SGHRS, CDR2 YFSETQ. The CDR3 region is CASSLSWGGNTEAFF. Here the CDR3 DNA reads TGCGCCAGCAGCTTATCATGGGGAGGGAACACTGAAGCTTTCTTT.

This chain joins TRBV6-1 and TRBJ2-7, with no clear D. V was pared by 3 bases and J by 4 bases, with 16 bases between. The CDR3 is made up of 15 amino acids. The germline V gene has CDR1 MNHNS and CDR2 SASEGT. The CDR3 bases are TGTGCCAGCAGTGATCTTTCCCCAGGTCGGTACGAGCAGTACTTC. It is translated as CASSDLSPGRYEQYF.

This clone was seen more than once but under ten times. The genes are TRBV9 and TRBJ1-2; a possible D gene is TRBD1 (6 bases). The CDR3 is 13 residues long. In germline, CDR1 is SGDLS, CDR2 YYNGEE. V lost 4 bases and J lost 2, with 9 bases in between. DNA for the CDR3: TGTGCCAGCAGCATCGACAGGAACTATGGCTACACCTTC. This encodes CASSIDRNYGYTF.

The V gene is TRBV5-4, the J gene TRBJ1-2; 9 positions agree with TRBD1. This CDR3 region has 13 residues. Germline trimming cut 6 bases from V and 3 bases from J; bases unmatched to any gene: 3. The germline CDR1 and CDR2 sequences are SGHNT and YYREEE (reference sequence). The CDR3 sequence: CASMRDRDYGYTF. CDR3 nucleotides: TGTGCCAGCATGCGGGACAGGGACTATGGCTACACCTTC. Combining the CDR3 with reference TRBV5-4 and TRBJ1-2 gives the whole variable domain ETGVTQSPTHLIKTRGQQVTLRCSSQSGHNTVSWYQQALGQGPQFIFQYYREEENGRGNFPPRFSGLQFPNYSSELNVNALELDDSALYLCASMRDRDYGYTFGSGTRLTVV.

V is TRBV4-3 and J is TRBJ2-7, with TRBD2 as a possible D gene (6 bases). The CDR3 has 15 residues. V was pared by 1 base and J by 2 bases, with 12 bases between. Looked up from germline, CDR1 is LGHNA and CDR2 is YSLEER. Written as DNA, the CDR3 is TGCGCCAGCAGCCAAGCCCCCGGGGGACCCTACGAGCAGTACTTC. It yields the protein CASSQAPGGPYEQYF.